A selection of T cell receptor beta chains follows, all from one sample in a study of blood T cell repertoires in COVID-19. Sequencing used immunoSEQ multiplex PCR; TCRdb keeps in-frame clones, though not all of them. Among fewer than 250,000 clones listed, about 83% were seen once. The sequenced sample consisted of PBMCs or T cells enriched from blood (not recorded which). Receptors were obtained from a woman aged 35 to 49 who had been exposed to COVID-19. CDR3s include the opening cysteine and the closing phenylalanine or tryptophan. The D gene is left open where the match is weak. A row's size may be missing; if present it is once, few, many or a size class.

j_call: TRBJ2-2
d_call: NA
clone_size: NA
v_call: TRBV5-6
cdr3_aa: CASSLVGLYTGELFF
cdr3_nt: TGTGCCAGCAGCTTGGTCGGACTCTACACCGGGGAGCTGTTTTTT

j_call: TRBJ2-5
d_call: NA
clone_size: few
v_call: TRBV7-9
cdr3_aa: CASSLGAGPKETQYF
cdr3_nt: TGTGCCAGCAGCTTAGGGGCGGGACCTAAAGAGACCCAGTACTTC

j_call: TRBJ2-3
d_call: TRBD2
clone_size: NA
v_call: TRBV28
cdr3_aa: CASSSFPSGGRTDTQYF
cdr3_nt: TGTGCCAGCAGTTCGTTCCCTAGCGGGGGGCGCACAGATACGCAGTATTTT

j_call: TRBJ1-3
d_call: NA
clone_size: few
v_call: TRBV3-1/TRBV3-2
cdr3_aa: CASSRGSGPGNTIYF
cdr3_nt: TGTGCCAGCAGCCGAGGAAGCGGACCGGGAAACACCATATATTTT

j_call: TRBJ2-1
d_call: NA
clone_size: NA
v_call: TRBV6-5
cdr3_aa: CASSYSIGEQFF
cdr3_nt: TGTGCCAGCAGTTACTCAATCGGGGAGCAGTTCTTC

j_call: TRBJ2-1
d_call: NA
clone_size: NA
v_call: TRBV6-2/TRBV6-3
cdr3_aa: CASSDNNNEQFF
cdr3_nt: TGTGCCAGCAGTGACAACAACAATGAGCAGTTCTTC

j_call: TRBJ1-5
d_call: NA
clone_size: NA
v_call: TRBV12-3/TRBV12-4
cdr3_aa: CASSFSGQPQHF
cdr3_nt: TGTGCCAGCAGTTTCTCCGGTCAGCCCCAGCATTTT

j_call: TRBJ2-1
d_call: TRBD1
clone_size: NA
v_call: TRBV9
cdr3_aa: CASSVGMGQGRNEQFF
cdr3_nt: TGTGCCAGCAGCGTAGGAATGGGACAGGGCAGGAATGAGCAGTTCTTC

j_call: TRBJ2-7
d_call: TRBD1
clone_size: NA
v_call: TRBV11-2
cdr3_aa: CASGGQGPGEQYF
cdr3_nt: TGTGCCAGCGGAGGACAGGGTCCCGGGGAGCAGTACTTC

j_call: TRBJ2-4
d_call: NA
clone_size: few
v_call: TRBV29-1
cdr3_aa: CSVEVRRGNKNIQYF
cdr3_nt: TGCAGCGTTGAAGTACGTAGGGGAAACAAAAACATTCAGTACTTC

j_call: TRBJ1-6
d_call: NA
clone_size: NA
v_call: TRBV12-3/TRBV12-4
cdr3_aa: CASSSGQSPLHF
cdr3_nt: TGTGCCAGCAGCTCCGGACAGTCACCCCTCCACTTT

j_call: TRBJ1-5
d_call: NA
clone_size: NA
v_call: TRBV19
cdr3_aa: CASSIAVLKPQHF
cdr3_nt: TGTGCCAGTAGTATAGCGGTTCTCAAGCCCCAGCATTTT

j_call: TRBJ2-1
d_call: TRBD1
clone_size: NA
v_call: TRBV7-3
cdr3_aa: CASSYRDRGGEQFF
cdr3_nt: TGTGCCAGCAGTTACCGGGACAGGGGAGGAGAGCAGTTCTTC

j_call: TRBJ2-5
d_call: TRBD2
clone_size: NA
v_call: TRBV2
cdr3_aa: CASSEPWTSVDKETQYF
cdr3_nt: TGTGCCAGCAGTGAGCCTTGGACTAGCGTAGATAAAGAGACCCAGTACTTC

j_call: TRBJ1-4
d_call: NA
clone_size: NA
v_call: TRBV1
cdr3_aa: CTPGGGETRQVKFEKLFF
cdr3_nt: TGCACCCCGGGCGGGGGCGAAACACGACAGGTCAAATTCGAAAAACTGTTTTTT

j_call: TRBJ1-1
d_call: NA
clone_size: NA
v_call: TRBV2
cdr3_aa: CASSEGGVMNTEAFF
cdr3_nt: TGTGCCAGCAGTGAAGGTGGAGTTATGAACACTGAAGCTTTCTTT

j_call: TRBJ2-7
d_call: NA
clone_size: NA
v_call: TRBV7-2
cdr3_aa: CASSSGRGSYEQYF
cdr3_nt: TGTGCCAGCAGCTCGGGCAGGGGCTCCTACGAGCAGTACTTC

j_call: TRBJ2-1
d_call: TRBD1
clone_size: NA
v_call: TRBV27
cdr3_aa: CASSFGTGSYNEQFF
cdr3_nt: TGTGCCAGCAGTTTCGGGACAGGGTCTTACAATGAGCAGTTCTTC

j_call: TRBJ2-2
d_call: TRBD1
clone_size: once
v_call: TRBV6-4
cdr3_aa: CASSRGDSPKGNTGELFF
cdr3_nt: TGTGCCAGCAGTCGAGGGGACAGCCCCAAGGGGAACACCGGGGAGCTGTTTTTT

j_call: TRBJ1-5
d_call: TRBD1
clone_size: NA
v_call: TRBV12-5
cdr3_aa: CASGLVWDRAPQPQHF
cdr3_nt: TGTGCTAGTGGTTTGGTATGGGACAGGGCCCCTCAGCCCCAGCATTTT

j_call: TRBJ1-2
d_call: NA
clone_size: few
v_call: TRBV14
cdr3_aa: CASSPPLGANYGYTF
cdr3_nt: TGTGCCAGCAGCCCCCCCCTAGGAGCTAACTATGGCTACACCTTC

j_call: TRBJ2-1
d_call: TRBD1
clone_size: NA
v_call: TRBV5-1
cdr3_aa: CASSSPSGQGNEQFF
cdr3_nt: TGCGCCAGCAGCTCCCCCAGCGGACAGGGAAATGAGCAGTTCTTC

j_call: TRBJ1-6
d_call: TRBD1
clone_size: NA
v_call: TRBV28
cdr3_aa: CASSPGQGYSPLHF
cdr3_nt: TGTGCCAGCAGCCCGGGACAGGGTTATTCACCCCTCCACTTT

j_call: TRBJ1-1
d_call: TRBD1
clone_size: once
v_call: TRBV5-8
cdr3_aa: CASSPRRGRGEAFF
cdr3_nt: TGTGCCAGCAGCCCCCGCAGGGGGCGCGGTGAAGCTTTCTTT

j_call: TRBJ1-2
d_call: NA
clone_size: NA
v_call: TRBV5-8
cdr3_aa: CASSPRGNGYTF
cdr3_nt: TGTGCCAGCAGCCCTAGGGGTAATGGCTACACCTTC

j_call: TRBJ2-1
d_call: NA
clone_size: NA
v_call: TRBV6-5
cdr3_aa: CASSPSYNEQFF
cdr3_nt: TGTGCCAGCAGCCCCAGTTACAATGAGCAGTTCTTC

j_call: TRBJ2-1
d_call: NA
clone_size: once
v_call: TRBV11-1
cdr3_aa: CASSHTNEQFF
cdr3_nt: TGTGCCAGCAGCCACACCAATGAGCAGTTCTTC

j_call: TRBJ2-7
d_call: TRBD1
clone_size: NA
v_call: TRBV7-3
cdr3_aa: CASSLDRGPYEQYF
cdr3_nt: TGTGCCAGCAGCTTAGACAGGGGTCCCTACGAGCAGTACTTC

j_call: TRBJ1-1
d_call: NA
clone_size: NA
v_call: TRBV19
cdr3_aa: CASSIIGGEAFF
cdr3_nt: TGTGCCAGTAGTATAATAGGCGGAGAAGCTTTCTTT

j_call: TRBJ2-3
d_call: TRBD1
clone_size: many
v_call: TRBV6-1
cdr3_aa: CASSEYGQGGTDTQYF
cdr3_nt: TGTGCCAGCAGTGAATATGGACAGGGGGGGACAGATACGCAGTATTTT

j_call: TRBJ2-7
d_call: TRBD1
clone_size: NA
v_call: TRBV19
cdr3_aa: CASSPQGQGAMREQYF
cdr3_nt: TGTGCCAGTAGTCCTCAGGGGCAGGGGGCGATGAGGGAGCAGTACTTC

j_call: TRBJ1-1
d_call: TRBD1
clone_size: NA
v_call: TRBV5-1
cdr3_aa: CASSPWTGGGTEAFF
cdr3_nt: TGCGCCAGCAGCCCATGGACAGGGGGAGGAACTGAAGCTTTCTTT

j_call: TRBJ1-5
d_call: TRBD1
clone_size: NA
v_call: TRBV3-1/TRBV3-2
cdr3_aa: CASSPGQGTAQHF
cdr3_nt: TGTGCCAGCAGCCCGGGACAGGGTACGGCCCAGCATTTT

j_call: TRBJ2-1
d_call: NA
clone_size: NA
v_call: TRBV14
cdr3_aa: CASSPTGASSNEQFF
cdr3_nt: TGTGCCAGCAGCCCGACAGGAGCCAGCTCCAATGAGCAGTTCTTC

j_call: TRBJ1-5
d_call: NA
clone_size: NA
v_call: TRBV4-3
cdr3_aa: CASSQDRGGMAPQHF
cdr3_nt: TGCGCCAGCAGCCAAGACCGAGGGGGAATGGCGCCCCAGCATTTT

j_call: TRBJ2-5
d_call: NA
clone_size: medium-sized
v_call: TRBV18
cdr3_aa: CASSPFREETQYF
cdr3_nt: TGTGCCAGCTCACCATTCAGGGAAGAGACCCAGTACTTC

j_call: TRBJ2-2
d_call: NA
clone_size: NA
v_call: TRBV12-3/TRBV12-4
cdr3_aa: CASRPQMTGELFF
cdr3_nt: TGTGCCAGCAGGCCACAGATGACCGGGGAGCTGTTTTTT

j_call: TRBJ1-2
d_call: NA
clone_size: NA
v_call: TRBV28
cdr3_aa: CASSLGGAGLFIGYTF
cdr3_nt: TGTGCCAGCAGTTTGGGAGGGGCCGGTCTATTTATTGGCTACACCTTC

j_call: TRBJ1-3
d_call: NA
clone_size: NA
v_call: TRBV27
cdr3_aa: CASSEGSSGNTIYF
cdr3_nt: TGTGCCAGCAGTGAGGGATCTTCTGGAAACACCATATATTTT

j_call: TRBJ2-1
d_call: NA
clone_size: NA
v_call: TRBV30
cdr3_aa: CAWRPRPNEQFF
cdr3_nt: TGTGCCTGGAGGCCCAGGCCGAATGAGCAGTTCTTC

j_call: TRBJ2-1
d_call: NA
clone_size: NA
v_call: TRBV7-2
cdr3_aa: CASSQQGLSYNEQFF
cdr3_nt: TGTGCCAGCAGCCAACAGGGCCTCTCCTACAATGAGCAGTTCTTC

j_call: TRBJ1-1
d_call: TRBD1
clone_size: NA
v_call: TRBV6-2/TRBV6-3
cdr3_aa: CASSHGGTGGTEAFF
cdr3_nt: TGTGCCAGCAGTCACGGGGGGACAGGGGGGACTGAAGCTTTCTTT

j_call: TRBJ1-4
d_call: NA
clone_size: NA
v_call: TRBV14
cdr3_aa: CASSREGREKLFF
cdr3_nt: TGTGCCAGCAGCCGGGAGGGTCGGGAAAAACTGTTTTTT

j_call: TRBJ1-2
d_call: TRBD1
clone_size: once
v_call: TRBV19
cdr3_aa: CASSIRRGQGNGYTF
cdr3_nt: TGTGCCAGTAGTATACGAAGGGGACAGGGGAATGGCTACACCTTC

j_call: TRBJ2-3
d_call: NA
clone_size: NA
v_call: TRBV5-1
cdr3_aa: CASSLTGVTSTDTQYF
cdr3_nt: TGCGCCAGCAGCTTGACGGGGGTGACTAGCACAGATACGCAGTATTTT

j_call: TRBJ2-7
d_call: TRBD2
clone_size: once
v_call: TRBV6-5
cdr3_aa: CASSYTSGGEEEQYF
cdr3_nt: TGTGCCAGCAGTTATACTAGCGGGGGGGAAGAGGAGCAGTACTTC

j_call: TRBJ1-1
d_call: TRBD1
clone_size: NA
v_call: TRBV29-1
cdr3_aa: CSANRGPEAFF
cdr3_nt: TGCAGCGCTAACAGGGGCCCTGAAGCTTTCTTT

j_call: TRBJ2-1
d_call: TRBD2
clone_size: NA
v_call: TRBV9
cdr3_aa: CASSVGASGGDEQFF
cdr3_nt: TGTGCCAGCAGCGTAGGGGCTAGCGGGGGTGATGAGCAGTTCTTC

j_call: TRBJ2-2
d_call: NA
clone_size: NA
v_call: TRBV15
cdr3_aa: CATSRGREAGELFF
cdr3_nt: TGTGCCACCAGCAGAGGCAGGGAGGCCGGGGAGCTGTTTTTT

j_call: TRBJ2-6
d_call: NA
clone_size: NA
v_call: TRBV2
cdr3_aa: CASSPTRWGAGANVLTF
cdr3_nt: TGTGCCAGCAGTCCTACGAGATGGGGGGCTGGGGCCAACGTCCTGACTTTC